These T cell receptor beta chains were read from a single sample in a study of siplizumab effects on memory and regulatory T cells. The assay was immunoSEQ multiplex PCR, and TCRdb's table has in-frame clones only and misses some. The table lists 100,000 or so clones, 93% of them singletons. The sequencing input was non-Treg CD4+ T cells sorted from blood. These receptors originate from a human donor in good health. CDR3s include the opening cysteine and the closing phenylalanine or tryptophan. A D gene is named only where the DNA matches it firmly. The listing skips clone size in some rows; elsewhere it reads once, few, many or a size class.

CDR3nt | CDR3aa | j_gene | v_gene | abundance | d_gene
TGTGCCAGCGTGGGTCTAGCGGGTTACAATGAGCAGTTCTTC | CASVGLAGYNEQFF | TRBJ2-1 | TRBV2 | - | TRBD2
TGTGCCAGCAGGCCTCAAGGGGGGAGGACAGATACGCAGTATTTT | CASRPQGGRTDTQYF | TRBJ2-3 | TRBV28 | - | -
TGTGCCAGCAGTTTAAAGGAGACCCAGTACTTC | CASSLKETQYF | TRBJ2-5 | TRBV27 | - | -
TGCGCCAGCAGAGTCAGGGGGCAAGAGACCCAGTACTTC | CASRVRGQETQYF | TRBJ2-5 | TRBV5-1 | once | TRBD1
TGTGCCACCAGCAGAGATGGTAGCACCCCCTACAATGAGCAGTTCTTC | CATSRDGSTPYNEQFF | TRBJ2-1 | TRBV15 | - | -
TGTGCCAGCAGAGGGGGGTACGGGGAGCTGTTTTTT | CASRGGYGELFF | TRBJ2-2 | TRBV6-6 | - | -
TGTGCCAGCAGGGACGGCACCCTCTACGAGCAGTACTTC | CASRDGTLYEQYF | TRBJ2-7 | TRBV7-9 | - | -
TGTGCCAGCAGTGACGACACCTACGAGCAGTACTTC | CASSDDTYEQYF | TRBJ2-7 | TRBV6-1 | few | -
TGTGCCAGCAGTTACTTAGACAGGGCCGACCACGAGCAGTACTTC | CASSYLDRADHEQYF | TRBJ2-7 | TRBV6-5 | once | TRBD1
TGCGCCAGCAGCCACAGTCAATTAGCGGGGGGGCTATCGAACATTCAGTACTTC | CASSHSQLAGGLSNIQYF | TRBJ2-4 | TRBV4-1 | - | TRBD2
TGTGCCAGCAGTGAAAACAGGGGCACTGAAGCTTTCTTT | CASSENRGTEAFF | TRBJ1-1 | TRBV6-1 | - | TRBD1
TGTGCCAGTAGTATAGCCCGGACAGGGATCGGGGAGCTGTTTTTT | CASSIARTGIGELFF | TRBJ2-2 | TRBV19 | few | TRBD1
TGTGCCAGCAGTTACGCGGCTAGCGGGGGTCAAGAGACCCAGTACTTC | CASSYAASGGQETQYF | TRBJ2-5 | TRBV6-5 | - | TRBD2
TGTGCCAGAAGCTTGGGACGGGCGGCTGACTACAATGAGCAGTTCTTC | CARSLGRAADYNEQFF | TRBJ2-1 | TRBV5-3 | - | -
TGTGCCAGCAGCGTAGACCCAGCCTCCTACGAGCAGTACTTC | CASSVDPASYEQYF | TRBJ2-7 | TRBV9 | - | -
TGTGCCAGCAGGACACGGGGGGGGAATGGCTACACCTTC | CASRTRGGNGYTF | TRBJ1-2 | TRBV2 | - | -
TGTGCCAGCATCGGACAGGGGGGGTCTGGCTACACCTTC | CASIGQGGSGYTF | TRBJ1-2 | TRBV6-6 | - | TRBD1
TGTGCCAGCAGCTTGGAGACCTATAGCAATCAGCCCCAGCATTTT | CASSLETYSNQPQHF | TRBJ1-5 | TRBV5-5 | - | -
TGCGCCAGCAGTTTAGGGGGCAACTCCTACAATGAGCAGTTCTTC | CASSLGGNSYNEQFF | TRBJ2-1 | TRBV5-1 | - | TRBD1
TGCGCCAGCAGCCAAGATAAAGGGACAGGCCAAGAGACCCAGTACTTC | CASSQDKGTGQETQYF | TRBJ2-5 | TRBV4-1 | - | TRBD1
TGTGCCAGCAGCTCCCGTTCGGCTAGCGGGAGTAAGAGAACCCAGTACTTC | CASSSRSASGSKRTQYF | TRBJ2-5 | TRBV5-6 | - | TRBD2
TGTGCCAGCAGTCCCGGGACAGGGGCCAATGAGCAGTTCTTC | CASSPGTGANEQFF | TRBJ2-1 | TRBV7-3 | - | TRBD1
TGTGCCAGCAGCTTAGCTTTTACAGGGGCCCTTCTAACTGAAGCTTTCTTT | CASSLAFTGALLTEAFF | TRBJ1-1 | TRBV11-2 | - | TRBD1
TGTGCCAGTAGTGGGACTAGCGGGAAAGTAAGGGGGGGGACAGATACGCAGTATTTT | CASSGTSGKVRGGTDTQYF | TRBJ2-3 | TRBV19 | - | TRBD2
TGCGCCAGCAGCGAAGGGTTCGGGGGGTTGAACACTGAAGCTTTCTTT | CASSEGFGGLNTEAFF | TRBJ1-1 | TRBV5-1 | - | -
TGTGCCAGCAGCGTAGCTGGGCCAGGGGGAAACACTGAAGCTTTCTTT | CASSVAGPGGNTEAFF | TRBJ1-1 | TRBV9 | - | TRBD1
TGTGCCAGCAGCAGGACTAGCGGGGGGGCCGGTGAGCAGTTCTTC | CASSRTSGGAGEQFF | TRBJ2-1 | TRBV11-3 | - | TRBD2
TGTGCCAGCAGCAAAGGGTGGCGGCCCGTGGGAGAGTCGGCTTTCTTT | CASSKGWRPVGESAFF | TRBJ1-1 | TRBV21-1 | - | -
TGTGCCAGCAGCCCCCCCCCGGGACAGACTAATTCACCCCTCCACTTT | CASSPPPGQTNSPLHF | TRBJ1-6 | TRBV6-6 | - | TRBD1
TGTGCCAGCAGCGAGCTAGCGGGGGGGACAGATACGCAGTATTTT | CASSELAGGTDTQYF | TRBJ2-3 | TRBV11-2 | once | TRBD2
TGCGCCAGCAGCGAGGACACTGAAGCTTTCTTT | CASSEDTEAFF | TRBJ1-1 | TRBV5-1 | - | -
TGTGCCAGCAGCGAAGTGGGCTACGAGCAGTACTTC | CASSEVGYEQYF | TRBJ2-7 | TRBV21-1 | - | -
TGTGCCAGTTGCCCCGGATGGGGAAATCAGCCCCAGCATTTT | CASCPGWGNQPQHF | TRBJ1-5 | TRBV19 | - | -
TGTGCCAGCAGCTTAGCGCCCAGCGGGGGGGTCGGCTACTACAATGAGCAGTTCTTC | CASSLAPSGGVGYYNEQFF | TRBJ2-1 | TRBV7-2 | - | TRBD2
TGTGCCAGCAGCGTAGACGCGGGACAGGGGCTTTATAACTATGGCTACACCTTC | CASSVDAGQGLYNYGYTF | TRBJ1-2 | TRBV9 | - | TRBD1
TGCGCCAGCAGCTTGGGTTTAGGGACAGATACGCAGTATTTT | CASSLGLGTDTQYF | TRBJ2-3 | TRBV5-1 | - | -